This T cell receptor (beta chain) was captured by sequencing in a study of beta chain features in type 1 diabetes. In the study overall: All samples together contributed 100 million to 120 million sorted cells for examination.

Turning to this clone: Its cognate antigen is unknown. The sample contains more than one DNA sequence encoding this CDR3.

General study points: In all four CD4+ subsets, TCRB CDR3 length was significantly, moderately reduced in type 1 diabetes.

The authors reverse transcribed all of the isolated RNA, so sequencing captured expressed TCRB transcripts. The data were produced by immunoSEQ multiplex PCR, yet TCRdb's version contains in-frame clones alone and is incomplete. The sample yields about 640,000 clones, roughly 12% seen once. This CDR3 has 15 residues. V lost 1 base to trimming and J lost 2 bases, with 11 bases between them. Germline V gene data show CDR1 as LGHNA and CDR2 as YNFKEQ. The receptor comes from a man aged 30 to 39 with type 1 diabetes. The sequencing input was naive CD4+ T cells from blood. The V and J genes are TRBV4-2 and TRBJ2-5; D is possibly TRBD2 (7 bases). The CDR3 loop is CASSQVGGGQETQYF. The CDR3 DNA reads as TGTGCCAGCAGCCAAGTAGGGGGGGGACAAGAGACCCAGTACTTC.